These 21 T cell receptor beta chains came from one sample sequenced in a study of cytomegalovirus exposure and HLA in healthy donors. PCR primers comprised 60 Vbeta and 13 Jbeta primers. TCRdb keeps only in-frame clones here, not all; method: immunoSEQ multiplex PCR. The sample has 95,000 to 150,000 clones, less than 80% seen once. Input material: PBMCs. The source is a man aged 25 to 40 in good health and CMV-seronegative.

V gene TRBV6-5 combines with J gene TRBJ1-4; tentative D call: TRBD1 (5 bases). The V and J ends lost 5 bases and 4 bases respectively, with 14 bases between them. Germline V gene lookup returns CDR1 MNHEY and CDR2 SVGAGI. CDR3 length equals 15 residues. Written as DNA, the CDR3 is TGTGCCAGCAGTCCCCTGGGACTTCATAATGAAAAACTGTTTTTT. Its protein product is CASSPLGLHNEKLFF.

V usage is TRBV11-2 and J usage is TRBJ2-5, with 7 nucleotides matching TRBD2. Trimming cost V 6 bases and J 3 bases; bases outside gene matches: 4. This CDR3 spans 13 amino acids. From germline, CDR1 is SGHAT and CDR2 FQNNGV. CDR3 in amino acids: CASSRGLEETQYF. The CDR3 DNA reads TGTGCCAGCAGTCGAGGACTAGAAGAGACCCAGTACTTC.

CDR3 nucleotides: TGTGCCAGCAGGCTTGGGACTAGCGGGGGCCACTACAATGAGCAGTTCTTC. Its translation: CASRLGTSGGHYNEQFF. The chain has TRBV27 and TRBJ2-1; 14 bases fit TRBD2. The CDR3 covers 17 residues. Per germline, CDR1 MNHEY and CDR2 SMNVEV (reference sequence). V gave up 6 bases and J gave up 3 bases; unmatched junction bases: 7.

This clone was seen more than once but under ten times. Here the CDR3 reads CASSQTGQGNSPLHF. The CDR3 nucleotides read TGTGCCAGCAGCCAGACTGGACAGGGGAACTCACCCCTCCACTTT. The chain has TRBV14 and TRBJ1-6; 9 bases align to TRBD1. Trimming removed 3 bases from V and 10 bases from J; junction bases left unmatched: 7. Germline CDR1 and CDR2: SGHDN and FVKESK. The CDR3 covers 15 residues. The entire variable domain, with the rest obtained from reference TRBV14 and TRBJ1-6, is as follows: EAGVTQFPSHSVIEKGQTVTLRCDPISGHDNLYWYRRVMGKEIKFLLHFVKESKQDESGMPNNRFLAERTGGTYSTLKVQPAELEDSGVYFCASSQTGQGNSPLHFGNGTRLTVT.

For the CDR3, the DNA is TGTGCCAGCAGCTTAGTGGGGGGGGGCGAAGATGAGCAGTTCTTC. Residues: CASSLVGGGEDEQFF. This chain uses TRBV7-3 with TRBJ2-1; TRBD2 is a possible D gene (7 bases). Germline V gives CDR1 SGHTA, CDR2 FQGTGA. V gave up 2 bases and J gave up 8 bases, with 16 bases separating them. This CDR3 comprises 15 residues.

The chain carries TRBV6-5 and TRBJ2-1, with a weak D call TRBD2 (6 bases). Germline V CDR1 and CDR2: MNHEY, SVGAGI. V was trimmed by 6 bases and J by 7 bases, leaving 13 bases between them. The CDR3 has 13 amino acids. CDR3 sequence: CASRPGGINEQFF. The CDR3 nucleotides read TGTGCCAGCAGACCAGGCGGGATTAATGAGCAGTTCTTC.

The genes are TRBV5-4 and TRBJ2-3; 7 bases agree with TRBD2. V lost 2 bases and J lost 2; bases outside the gene matches: 8. The CDR3 runs 16 residues. Germline lookup yields CDR1 SGHNT and CDR2 YYREEE (reference sequence). CDR3 nucleotides: TGTGCCAGCAGCTTAGCCGCGGGGGAGACCACAGATACGCAGTATTTT. Protein sequence: CASSLAAGETTDTQYF. Looking up the rest from reference TRBV5-4 and TRBJ2-3 gives the full variable domain: ETGVTQSPTHLIKTRGQQVTLRCSSQSGHNTVSWYQQALGQGPQFIFQYYREEENGRGNFPPRFSGLQFPNYSSELNVNALELDDSALYLCASSLAAGETTDTQYFGPGTRLTVL.

This clone was counted only a few times. The chain combines TRBV5-1 with TRBJ1-1, with no clear D. Between the trimmed V and J ends, which lost 5 bases and 1 base, there was a span of 12 bases. The CDR3 runs to 14 residues. Looked up from germline, CDR1 is SGHRS and CDR2 is YFSETQ. CDR3 region: CASRRRATNTEAFF. In DNA form, the CDR3 reads TGCGCCAGCAGGAGGAGGGCGACGAACACTGAAGCTTTCTTT.

Concerning this clone itself: A read error may account for a junction end that differs from germline. J is TRBJ1-3 and V is TRBV11-2; the D gene is possibly TRBD1 (5 bases). Per the germline V gene, CDR1 is SGHAT and CDR2 is FQNNGV. This CDR3 is built from 17 residues. The chain's CDR3 is CASSLGLTEGTGNTIYF. Here the CDR3 DNA reads TGTGCCAGCAGCTTAGGTCTGACTGAAGGGACTGGGAACACCATATATTTT.

With respect to this clone: At one boundary the junction diverges from the germline segment, which might be a read error. The V gene is TRBV7-9, the J gene TRBJ1-6, with 8 bases matching TRBD1. This CDR3 comprises 16 residues. Germline CDR1 reads SEHNR; CDR2 reads FQNEAQ (reference sequence). CDR3 loop: CSSSSDRGGYNSPLHF. As DNA, the CDR3 is TGTTCCAGCAGCTCAGACAGGGGCGGGTATAATTCACCCCTCCACTTT.

Only a few counts were recorded for this clone. The chain has TRBV11-2 and TRBJ1-2; D is possibly TRBD1 (6 bases). Trimming cost V 5 bases and J 3 bases, with 7 bases left between them. Per the germline V gene, CDR1 is SGHAT and CDR2 is FQNNGV. This CDR3 spans 12 amino acids. The CDR3 is CASSEGDYGYTF. CDR3 nucleotide sequence: TGTGCCAGCAGCGAGGGGGACTATGGCTACACCTTC.

The chain couples TRBV27 to TRBJ1-2; D is possibly TRBD1 (5 bases). CDR3 size: 15 residues. CDR1 and CDR2 (germline): MNHEY, SMNVEV (reference sequence). V lost 0 bases to trimming and J lost 2 bases, with 10 bases between them. The CDR3 sequence: CASSLSVPGNYGYTF. The CDR3 DNA follows: TGTGCCAGCAGTTTATCGGTCCCAGGGAACTATGGCTACACCTTC.

The chain joins TRBV15 to TRBJ2-7, with 8 bases matching TRBD2. Per the germline V gene, CDR1 is LNHNV and CDR2 is YYDKDF (reference sequence). The length of the CDR3 is 15 residues. The J segment lost 9 bases and the V segment lost 5 bases, leaving 15 bases of the junction unmatched. CDR3 amino acids: CATSSKEDGGDGQYF. CDR3 bases: TGTGCCACCAGCTCTAAAGAGGACGGGGGGGACGGGCAGTACTTC. Filled out from reference TRBV15 and TRBJ2-7, the complete variable domain reads DAMVIQNPRYQVTQFGKPVTLSCSQTLNHNVMYWYQQKSSQAPKLLFHYYDKDFNNEADTPDNFQSRRPNTSFCFLDIRSPGLGDTAMYLCATSSKEDGGDGQYFGPGTRLTVT.

This clone was seen once. The rearrangement joins TRBV6-1 to TRBJ1-1; a weak D match, TRBD1 (5 bases). The germline V and J ends were trimmed by 4 bases and 1 base, with 10 bases remaining between them. The CDR3 spans 14 residues. Looked up from germline, CDR1 is MNHNS and CDR2 is SASEGT. CDR3 sequence reads: CASSAREANTEAFF. CDR3 nucleotides: TGTGCCAGCAGTGCCAGGGAGGCGAACACTGAAGCTTTCTTT.

This clone was seen a handful of times. The V and J genes are TRBV5-1 and TRBJ1-2, with no clear D. This CDR3 is built from 14 residues. The V end lost 0 bases, the J end lost 3 bases, and 9 bases lay between the germline ends. Germline-derived CDR1 and CDR2 are SGHRS and YFSETQ. CDR3 loop: CASSLDTQDYGYTF. The CDR3 region has the DNA TGCGCCAGCAGCTTGGACACGCAGGACTATGGCTACACCTTC.

The chain has TRBV12-5 and TRBJ1-2; TRBD1 aligns across 10 bases. Unmatched junction bases numbered 6, after V lost 4 bases and J lost 4 bases. The CDR3 has 15 amino acids. Germline CDR1 is LGHNT and CDR2 is FRNRAP. The CDR3 DNA reads TGTGCTAGTGGTTCGCCGACAGGGGGCTTCTATGGCTACACCTTC. Encoded protein: CASGSPTGGFYGYTF.

This clone was seen more than once but under ten times. J is TRBJ1-1 and V is TRBV5-1; TRBD1 is a possible D gene (5 bases). From germline, CDR1 is SGHRS and CDR2 YFSETQ. V lost 5 bases and J lost 0, with 11 bases in between. This CDR3 region has 14 residues. The CDR3 reads CASRSQGMNTEAFF. The CDR3 DNA reads TGCGCCAGCAGATCGCAGGGTATGAACACTGAAGCTTTCTTT.

In its sample, this clone was seen a few times. This chain links TRBV11-2 with TRBJ2-3; D unclear. V was pared by 2 bases and J by 5 bases, with 8 bases between. CDR1 and CDR2 from the germline V gene are SGHAT and FQNNGV. The CDR3 is made up of 13 amino acids. In DNA, the CDR3 is TGTGCCAGCAGCTTACTGCTAAAAGATACGCAGTATTTT. As protein: CASSLLLKDTQYF.

This rearrangement joins TRBV19 to TRBJ2-7, with D possibly being TRBD2 (6 bases). V gave up 5 bases and J gave up 4 bases, with 12 bases separating them. The CDR3 is made up of 13 amino acids. CDR1 and CDR2 (germline): LNHDA, SQIVND (reference sequence). CDR3 residues: CASSAGFPYEQYF. DNA of the CDR3: TGTGCCAGTAGTGCGGGGTTCCCTTACGAGCAGTACTTC.

Only a few counts were recorded for this clone. Written as DNA, the CDR3 is TGCGCCAGCAGCGAGGGGACAGGGGGTAGCGAGCAGTACTTC. Amino acid sequence: CASSEGTGGSEQYF. The chain carries TRBV5-1 and TRBJ2-7; TRBD1 matches 11 bases. The V and J ends lost 4 bases and 6 bases, in that order; junction bases with no gene match: 6. In germline, CDR1 is SGHRS, CDR2 YFSETQ. There are 14 residues in the CDR3.

This clone was detected only once. The chain couples TRBV2 to TRBJ2-7; TRBD2 agrees at 14 bases. This CDR3 is 15 amino acids long. Trimming removed 5 bases from V and 4 bases from J; junction bases left unmatched: 4. The V gene's germline CDR1 is SNHLY and CDR2 FYNNEI. The CDR3 bases are TGTGCCAGCAGTCCAGGACTAGCGGGGGGATACGAGCAGTACTTC. Protein product: CASSPGLAGGYEQYF.